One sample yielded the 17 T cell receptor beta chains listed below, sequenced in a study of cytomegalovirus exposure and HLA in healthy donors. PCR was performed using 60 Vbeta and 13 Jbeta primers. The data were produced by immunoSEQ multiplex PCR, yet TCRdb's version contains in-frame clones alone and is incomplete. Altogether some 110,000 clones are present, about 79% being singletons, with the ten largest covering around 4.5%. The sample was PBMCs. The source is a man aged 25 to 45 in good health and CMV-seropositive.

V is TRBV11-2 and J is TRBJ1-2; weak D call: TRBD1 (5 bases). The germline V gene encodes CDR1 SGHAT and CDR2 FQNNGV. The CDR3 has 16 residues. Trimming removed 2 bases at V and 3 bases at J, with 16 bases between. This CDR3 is CASSLWPLGRDYGYTF. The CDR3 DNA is TGTGCCAGCAGCTTATGGCCTTTGGGGCGAGACTATGGCTACACCTTC.

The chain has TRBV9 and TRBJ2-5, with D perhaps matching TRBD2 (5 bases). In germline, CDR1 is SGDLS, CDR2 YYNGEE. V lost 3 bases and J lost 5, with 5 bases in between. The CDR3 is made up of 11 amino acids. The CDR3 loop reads CASSAGETQYF. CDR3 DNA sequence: TGTGCCAGCAGCGCGGGGGAGACCCAGTACTTC. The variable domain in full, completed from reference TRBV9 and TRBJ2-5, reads DSGVTQTPKHLITATGQRVTLRCSPRSGDLSVYWYQQSLDQGLQFLIQYYNGEERAKGNILERFSAQQFPDLHSELNLSSLELGDSALYFCASSAGETQYFGPGTRLLVL.

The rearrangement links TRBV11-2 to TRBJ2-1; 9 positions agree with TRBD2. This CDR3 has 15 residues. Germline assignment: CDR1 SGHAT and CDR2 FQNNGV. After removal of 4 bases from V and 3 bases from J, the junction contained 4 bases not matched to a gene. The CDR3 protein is CASSSGLAHYNEQFF. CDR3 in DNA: TGTGCCAGCAGCTCGGGACTAGCTCACTACAATGAGCAGTTCTTC.

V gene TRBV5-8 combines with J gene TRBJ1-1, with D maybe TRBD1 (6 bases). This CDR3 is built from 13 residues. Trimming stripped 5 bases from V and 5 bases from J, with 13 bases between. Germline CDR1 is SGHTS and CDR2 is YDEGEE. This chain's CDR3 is CASRPTGRTEAFF. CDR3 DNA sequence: TGTGCCAGCAGGCCTACAGGGAGAACTGAAGCTTTCTTT.

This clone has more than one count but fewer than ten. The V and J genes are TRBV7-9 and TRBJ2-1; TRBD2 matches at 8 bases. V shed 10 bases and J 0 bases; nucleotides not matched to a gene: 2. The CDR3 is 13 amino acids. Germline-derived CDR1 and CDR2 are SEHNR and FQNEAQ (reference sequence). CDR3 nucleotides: TGTGCCACACTAGCGGACTCCTACAATGAGCAGTTCTTC. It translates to CATLADSYNEQFF.

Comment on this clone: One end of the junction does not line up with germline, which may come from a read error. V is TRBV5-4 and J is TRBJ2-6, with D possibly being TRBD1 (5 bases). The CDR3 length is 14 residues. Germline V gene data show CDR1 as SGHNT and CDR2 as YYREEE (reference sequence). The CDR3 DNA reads TGTGCCAGCAGCGCTGGCTCTGGGGCCAACGGCCTGACTTTC. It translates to CASSAGSGANGLTF.

Here the CDR3 reads CASSQNTGGSSGNTIYF. CDR3 sequence (DNA): TGCGCCAGCAGCCAAAATACAGGGGGGAGCTCTGGAAACACCATATATTTT. The genes are TRBV4-3 and TRBJ1-3, with 8 bases lining up with TRBD1. The CDR3 has 17 residues. The J segment lost 0 bases and the V segment lost 2 bases, leaving 6 bases of the junction unmatched. The germline V gene encodes CDR1 LGHNA and CDR2 YSLEER.

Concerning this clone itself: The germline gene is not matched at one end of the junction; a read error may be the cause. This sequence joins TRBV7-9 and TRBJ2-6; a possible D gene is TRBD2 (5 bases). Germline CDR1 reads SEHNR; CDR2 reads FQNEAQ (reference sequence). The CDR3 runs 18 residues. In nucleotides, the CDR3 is TGTGCCAGCAGCTTATCCTGGGTTGTGGACTCTGAGGCCAACGTCCTGACTTTC. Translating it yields CASSLSWVVDSEANVLTF. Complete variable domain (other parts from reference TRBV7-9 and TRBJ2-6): DTGVSQNPRHKITKRGQNVTFRCDPISEHNRLYWYRQTLGQGPEFLTYFQNEAQLEKSRLLSDRFSAERPKGSFSTLEIQRTEQGDSAMYLCASSLSWVVDSEANVLTFGAGSRLTVL.

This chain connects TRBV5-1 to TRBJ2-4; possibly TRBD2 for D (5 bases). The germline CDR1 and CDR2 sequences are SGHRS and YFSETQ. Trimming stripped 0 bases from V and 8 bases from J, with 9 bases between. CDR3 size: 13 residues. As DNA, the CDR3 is TGCGCCAGCAGCTTGGGACCAGCGGACATTCAGTACTTC. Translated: CASSLGPADIQYF.

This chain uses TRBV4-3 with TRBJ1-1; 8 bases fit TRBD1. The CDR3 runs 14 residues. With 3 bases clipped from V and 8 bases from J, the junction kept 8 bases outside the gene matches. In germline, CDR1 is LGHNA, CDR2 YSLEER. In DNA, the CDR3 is TGCGCCAGCAGCCACCGGGACAGGTCGATCGAAGCTTTCTTT. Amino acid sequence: CASSHRDRSIEAFF.

CDR3 sequence reads: CASSLSAGLNTEAFF. In DNA form, the CDR3 reads TGTGCCAGCAGTTTGTCGGCGGGCCTGAACACTGAAGCTTTCTTT. The chain couples TRBV28 to TRBJ1-1; D call uncertain. The V gene lost 3 bases and the J gene lost 0 bases, with 11 bases spanning the gap. Germline assignment: CDR1 MDHEN and CDR2 SYDVKM. The CDR3 has 15 residues.

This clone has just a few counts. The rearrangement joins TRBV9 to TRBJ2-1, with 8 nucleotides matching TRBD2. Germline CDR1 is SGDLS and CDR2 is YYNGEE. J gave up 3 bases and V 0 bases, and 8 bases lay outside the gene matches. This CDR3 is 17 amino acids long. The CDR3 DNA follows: TGTGCCAGCAGCGTAGCTGGGGCGGGAGGCTTCTACAATGAGCAGTTCTTC. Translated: CASSVAGAGGFYNEQFF. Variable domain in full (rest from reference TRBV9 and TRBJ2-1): DSGVTQTPKHLITATGQRVTLRCSPRSGDLSVYWYQQSLDQGLQFLIQYYNGEERAKGNILERFSAQQFPDLHSELNLSSLELGDSALYFCASSVAGAGGFYNEQFFGPGTRLTVL.

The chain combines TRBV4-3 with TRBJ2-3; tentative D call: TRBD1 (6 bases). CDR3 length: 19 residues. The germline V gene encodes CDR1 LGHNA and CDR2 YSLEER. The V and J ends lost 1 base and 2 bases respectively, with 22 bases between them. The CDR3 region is CASSQGWGPTTTYTDTQYF. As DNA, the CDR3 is TGCGCCAGCAGCCAAGGGTGGGGGCCTACAACTACCTACACAGATACGCAGTATTTT.

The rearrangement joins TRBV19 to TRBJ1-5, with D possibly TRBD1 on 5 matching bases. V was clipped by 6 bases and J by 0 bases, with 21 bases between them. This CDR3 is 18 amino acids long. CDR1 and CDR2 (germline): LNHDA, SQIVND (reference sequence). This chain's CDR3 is CASSPRGGRRYSNQPQHF. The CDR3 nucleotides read TGTGCCAGTAGCCCCCGGGGGGGGAGACGCTATAGCAATCAGCCCCAGCATTTT.

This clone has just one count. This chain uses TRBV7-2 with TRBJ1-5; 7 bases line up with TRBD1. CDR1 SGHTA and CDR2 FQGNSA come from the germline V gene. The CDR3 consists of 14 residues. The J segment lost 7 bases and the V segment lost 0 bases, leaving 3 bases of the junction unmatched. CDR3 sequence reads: CASSLATGDQPQHF. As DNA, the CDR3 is TGTGCCAGCAGCTTAGCAACAGGGGACCAGCCCCAGCATTTT. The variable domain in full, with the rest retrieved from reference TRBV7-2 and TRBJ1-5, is GAGVSQSPSNKVTEKGKDVELRCDPISGHTALYWYRQSLGQGLEFLIYFQGNSAPDKSGLPSDRFSAERTGGSVSTLTIQRTQQEDSAVYLCASSLATGDQPQHFGDGTRLSIL.

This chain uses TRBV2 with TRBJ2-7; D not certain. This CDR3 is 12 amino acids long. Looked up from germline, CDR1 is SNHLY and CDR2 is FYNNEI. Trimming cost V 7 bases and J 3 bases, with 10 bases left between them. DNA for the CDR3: TGTGCCAGCACCGAGCTAAACTACGAGCAGTACTTC. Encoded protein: CASTELNYEQYF.

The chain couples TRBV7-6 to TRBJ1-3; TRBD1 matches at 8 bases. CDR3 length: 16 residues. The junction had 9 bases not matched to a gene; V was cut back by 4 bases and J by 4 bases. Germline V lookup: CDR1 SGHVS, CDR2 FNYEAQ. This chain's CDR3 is CASSSSPTGVGNTIYF. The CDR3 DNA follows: TGTGCCAGCAGCTCGTCGCCGACAGGGGTCGGAAACACCATATATTTT. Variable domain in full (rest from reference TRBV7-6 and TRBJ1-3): GAGVSQSPRYKVTKRGQDVALRCDPISGHVSLYWYRQALGQGPEFLTYFNYEAQQDKSGLPNDRFSAERPEGSISTLTIQRTEQRDSAMYRCASSSSPTGVGNTIYFGEGSWLTVV.